This TCR beta chain derives from a study of cytomegalovirus exposure and HLA in healthy donors. Across the whole study: Earlier sequencing of 200 million or so T cells yielded approximately 120 million unique TCR beta sequences. Study-level results: Most TCR sequences were seen very rarely across donors, but some public TCRs occurred in many. Being productive about 87% or about 30% of the time was typical of most TCR beta V segments in an earlier analysis. The study carried out a later analysis of TCR beta sequences. It associated around 17,000 of them with specific HLA alleles at a false discovery rate of 0.05.

CDR1 is LNHDA, CDR2 SQIVND, per germline (reference sequence). V was trimmed by 3 bases and J by 3 bases, leaving 12 bases between them. The CDR3 runs to 15 residues. This clone occurred a few times. Its antigen remains unidentified. PCR was performed using 60 Vbeta and 13 Jbeta primers. TCRdb keeps only in-frame clones here, not all; method: immunoSEQ multiplex PCR. Of approximately 140,000 clones listed, around two thirds are singletons. This chain joins TRBV19 and TRBJ2-1; D remains unclear. Sequenced sample: PBMCs. The TCR sequence derives from a woman younger than 30 in good health and CMV-seronegative. The CDR3 bases are TGTGCCAGTAGTATGGCCTGGCAGGTCTACAATGAGCAGTTCTTC. Translating gives CASSMAWQVYNEQFF.